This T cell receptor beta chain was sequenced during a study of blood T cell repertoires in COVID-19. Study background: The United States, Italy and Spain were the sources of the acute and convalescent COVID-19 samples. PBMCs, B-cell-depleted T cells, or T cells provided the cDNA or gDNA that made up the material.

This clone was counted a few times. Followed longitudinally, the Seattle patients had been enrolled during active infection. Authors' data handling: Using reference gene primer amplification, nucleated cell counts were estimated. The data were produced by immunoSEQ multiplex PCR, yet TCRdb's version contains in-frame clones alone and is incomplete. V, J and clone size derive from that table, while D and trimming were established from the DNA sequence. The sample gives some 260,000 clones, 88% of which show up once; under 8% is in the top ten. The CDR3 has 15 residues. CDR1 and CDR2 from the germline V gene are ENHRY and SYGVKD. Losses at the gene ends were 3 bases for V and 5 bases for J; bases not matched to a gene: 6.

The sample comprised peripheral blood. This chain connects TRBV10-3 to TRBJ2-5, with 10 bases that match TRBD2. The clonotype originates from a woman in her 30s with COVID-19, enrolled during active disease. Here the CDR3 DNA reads TGTGCCATCAGTGATTCAATTAGCGGGAGGGAGACCCAGTACTTC. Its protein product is CAISDSISGRETQYF.